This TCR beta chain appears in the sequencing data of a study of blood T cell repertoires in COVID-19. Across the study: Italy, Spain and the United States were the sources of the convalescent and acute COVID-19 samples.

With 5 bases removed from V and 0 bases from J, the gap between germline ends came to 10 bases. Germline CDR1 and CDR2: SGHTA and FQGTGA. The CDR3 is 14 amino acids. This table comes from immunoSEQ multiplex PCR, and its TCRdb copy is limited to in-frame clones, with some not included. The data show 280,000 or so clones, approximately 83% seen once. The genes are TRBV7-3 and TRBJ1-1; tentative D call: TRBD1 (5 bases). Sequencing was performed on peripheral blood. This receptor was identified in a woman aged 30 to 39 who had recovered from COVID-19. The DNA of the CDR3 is TGTGCCAGCAGCACGGGGGAGGTGAACACTGAAGCTTTCTTT. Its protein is CASSTGEVNTEAFF. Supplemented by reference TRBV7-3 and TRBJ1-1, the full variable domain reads GAGVSQTPSNKVTEKGKYVELRCDPISGHTALYWYRQSLGQGPEFLIYFQGTGAADDSGLPNDRFFAVRPEGSVSTLKIQRTERGDSAVYLCASSTGEVNTEAFFGQGTRLTVV.